This entry is about one T cell receptor beta chain. Its antigen remains unknown. The 5'RACE method, run with constant-segment primers, produced TCR alpha and TCR beta cDNA libraries (carrying sample barcodes and UMIs). Using its own MiXCR run on the 5' RACE reads, TCRdb lists one record per CDR3 protein. Counted here are 350,000 to 450,000 distinct CDR3 sequences, 20% occurring once; the ten biggest clones make up more than 8%. This entry is derived from a study of T-cell memory formation after mild COVID-19. Study overall: The study found TCR clusters largely donor specific.

Study findings and constraints: A second wave expanding day 15 to 37 was CD4+-biased; contracting clones were balanced. Shrinking CD4+ clones were chiefly CM and EM; CD8+ ones were chiefly EMRA.

Germline V gene sequence: CDR1 LGHNA, CDR2 YSLEER. V dropped 1 base and J dropped 4; count of bases not matched to a gene: 8. The CDR3 spans 16 residues. Material: PBMCs or a T cell subset sorted from them (not recorded which). The rearrangement joins TRBV4-3 to TRBJ2-3; TRBD2 agrees at 7 bases. The TCR comes from an adult woman who had mild COVID-19 (a few samples of this study predate the infection). Cell type and time point are not known. CDR3 sequence reads: CASSQVAGTNADTQYF. The DNA for the CDR3 is TGCGCCAGCAGCCAAGTTGCAGGGACTAACGCAGATACGCAGTATTTT.